This TCR beta chain emerged from a study of T cell responses to AZD1222 COVID-19 vaccine. About the study: Pooled samples include second doses given at about 4 or 12 weeks.

The repertoire was sequenced with immunoSEQ multiplex PCR; TCRdb's copy has only in-frame clones and lacks some. Of 66,000 or so clones in the sample, roughly nine tenths are singletons; the top ten hold 17%. The germline gives CDR1 SQVTM, CDR2 ANQGSEA. This CDR3 has 13 amino acids. Trimming removed 3 bases at V and 7 bases at J, with 15 bases between. This rearrangement joins TRBV29-1 to TRBJ1-2; tentative D call: TRBD1 (5 bases). Sequenced material: peripheral blood, taken on day 0 of AZD1222 vaccination. The TCR was taken from an adult in good health. The CDR3 spells CSVDGTRGGGYTF. The CDR3 nucleotides are TGCAGCGTTGACGGGACGAGGGGAGGTGGCTACACCTTC.